Below, 11 T cell receptor beta chains from the same sample are listed, as sequenced in a study of T cells in Graves' hyperthyroidism and ophthalmopathy. From RNA transcripts, TCR beta CDR3 regions were amplified. When the TCR CDR3 underwent first-round RT-PCR, the HTBI primer set was used. A single record per CDR3 protein comes from TCRdb applying MiXCR to the multiplex PCR reads. The sample has about 210,000 distinct CDR3 sequences, roughly 17% seen once. The specimen sequenced was blood. These receptors all stem from a man aged 45 to 65 with Graves' hyperthyroidism.

CDR3 coding DNA: TGTGCCAGCAGTTTCACGGCAGGGGCAGCAGATACGCAGTATTTT. Protein: CASSFTAGAADTQYF. The chain uses TRBV28 and TRBJ2-3; D possibly corresponds to TRBD1 (6 bases). The CDR3 extends over 15 amino acids. Germline CDR1 is MDHEN and CDR2 is SYDVKM. V was pared by 3 bases and J by 4 bases, with 14 bases between.

A remark on this clonotype: A clone one base away is much larger, so this may be a read error. The CDR3 does not close with the conserved phenylalanine or tryptophan, likely indicating a read error. The chain is built from TRBV7-9 and TRBJ2-5; TRBD2 matches at 11 bases. The CDR3 spans 16 residues. Germline trimming cut 4 bases from V and 4 bases from J; bases unmatched to any gene: 8. CDR1 and CDR2 from the germline V gene are SEHNR and FQNEAQ (reference sequence). The CDR3 here is CASSSFRLAGRETQYL. Here the CDR3 DNA reads TGTGCCAGCAGCTCTTTCAGACTAGCGGGGCGAGAGACCCAGTACTTG.

This clonotype was counted many times. The genes are TRBV27 and TRBJ1-2; 7 bases match TRBD1. Germline CDR1 and CDR2: MNHEY and SMNVEV (reference sequence). This CDR3 is 15 amino acids long. The J segment lost 0 bases and the V segment lost 1 base, leaving 2 bases of the junction unmatched. In DNA, the CDR3 is TGTGCCAGCAGTTTATTAGGGGGCGCTAACTATGGCTACACCTTC. Amino acids: CASSLLGGANYGYTF.

This clonotype was observed many times. The gene calls are TRBV10-1 and TRBJ2-5, with TRBD2 matching 10 bases. This CDR3 comprises 13 residues. CDR1 WNHNN and CDR2 SYGVQD come from the germline V gene (reference sequence). After removal of 3 bases from V and 8 bases from J, the junction contained 3 bases not matched to a gene. The CDR3 sequence is CASSETSGTTQYF. CDR3 DNA sequence: TGCGCCAGCAGTGAAACTAGCGGGACTACCCAGTACTTC.

The chain carries TRBV7-2 and TRBJ2-7; D gene ambiguous. Germline V gene sequence: CDR1 SGHTA, CDR2 FQGNSA. This CDR3 has 15 amino acids. V dropped 1 base and J dropped 6 bases, with 16 bases sitting between them. The CDR3 here is CASSLDEGGSREQYF. The DNA for the CDR3 is TGTGCCAGCAGCTTAGATGAAGGCGGATCCCGCGAGCAGTACTTC.

This clonotype has ten or more counts. The chain is built from TRBV7-2 and TRBJ2-2; 9 nucleotides line up with TRBD1. V lost 3 bases to trimming and J lost 6 bases; unmatched junction nucleotides: 2. Germline assignment: CDR1 SGHTA and CDR2 FQGNSA. The CDR3 is 14 residues long. The CDR3 nucleotides read TGTGCCAGCAGCTTCCGACAGGGGGCCGGGGAGCTGTTTTTT. Protein: CASSFRQGAGELFF.

This chain uses TRBV7-2 with TRBJ2-5; 14 bases map to TRBD2. There are 16 residues in the CDR3. Germline-derived CDR1 and CDR2 are SGHTA and FQGNSA. V lost 5 bases and J lost 6; bases outside the gene matches: 8. This chain's CDR3 is CASSPRLAGGPKTQYF. CDR3 bases: TGTGCCAGCAGCCCCAGACTAGCGGGAGGGCCAAAGACCCAGTACTTC.

This clonotype appeared many times. The chain joins TRBV3-1 to TRBJ2-3; 10 nucleotides agree with TRBD2. The V segment lost 8 bases and the J segment 2 bases; nucleotides outside the gene matches: 7. The CDR3 is made up of 15 amino acids. In germline, CDR1 is LGHDT, CDR2 YNNKEL (reference sequence). The DNA for the CDR3 is TGTGCCAGCTGGGCTAGCGGGGGAAACACAGATACGCAGTATTTT. The encoded protein is CASWASGGNTDTQYF.

This clonotype turned up a few times. The rearrangement links TRBV6-2 or TRBV6-3 to TRBJ1-5; D is possibly TRBD1 (5 bases). The CDR3 runs to 14 residues. Trimming cost V 7 bases and J 5 bases, with 15 bases left between them. Germline CDR1 and CDR2: MNHEY and SVGEGT. The CDR3 sequence is CASNPDSLHQPQHF. The CDR3 bases are TGTGCCAGCAATCCCGACAGCTTACATCAGCCCCAGCATTTT.

This clonotype was observed at least ten times. The chain couples TRBV7-9 to TRBJ2-7; D is unclear. The CDR3 has 13 amino acids. The germline V and J ends were trimmed by 10 bases and 0 bases, with 13 bases remaining between them. Germline V gene sequence: CDR1 SEHNR, CDR2 FQNEAQ (reference sequence). CDR3 protein: CAKPSDPSYEQYF. CDR3 in DNA: TGTGCCAAGCCCTCTGACCCCTCCTACGAGCAGTACTTC.

This clonotype was recorded at least ten times. The rearrangement uses TRBV18 and TRBJ1-3; D may be TRBD1 (6 bases). The V gene's germline CDR1 is KGHSH and CDR2 LQKENI. The V gene lost 2 bases and the J gene lost 0 bases, with 11 bases spanning the gap. The CDR3 has 16 amino acids. CDR3 amino acids: CASSPTGQSSGNTIYF. The CDR3 DNA reads as TGTGCCAGCTCACCAACGGGACAAAGCTCTGGAAACACCATATATTTT.